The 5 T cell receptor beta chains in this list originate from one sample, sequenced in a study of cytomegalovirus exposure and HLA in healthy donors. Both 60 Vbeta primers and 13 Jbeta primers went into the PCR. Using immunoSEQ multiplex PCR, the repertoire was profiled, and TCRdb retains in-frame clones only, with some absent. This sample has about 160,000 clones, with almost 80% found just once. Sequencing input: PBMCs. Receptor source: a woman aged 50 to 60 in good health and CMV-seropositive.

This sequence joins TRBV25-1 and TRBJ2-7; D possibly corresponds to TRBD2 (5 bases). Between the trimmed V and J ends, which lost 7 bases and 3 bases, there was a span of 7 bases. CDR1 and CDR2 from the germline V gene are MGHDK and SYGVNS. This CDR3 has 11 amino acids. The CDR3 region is CASIGLYEQYF. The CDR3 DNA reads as TGTGCCAGCATAGGACTCTACGAGCAGTACTTC.

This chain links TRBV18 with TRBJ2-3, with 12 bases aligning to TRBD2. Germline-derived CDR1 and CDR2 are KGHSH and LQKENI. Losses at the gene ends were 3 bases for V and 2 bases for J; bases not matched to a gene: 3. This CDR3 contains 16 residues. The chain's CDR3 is CASSPPSGRATDTQYF. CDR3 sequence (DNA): TGTGCCAGCTCACCTCCTAGCGGGAGGGCCACAGATACGCAGTATTTT.

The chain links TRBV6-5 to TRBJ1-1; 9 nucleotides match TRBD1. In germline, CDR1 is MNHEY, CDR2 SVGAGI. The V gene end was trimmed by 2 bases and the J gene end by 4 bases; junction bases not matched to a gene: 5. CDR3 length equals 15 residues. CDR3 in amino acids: CASSYHGQGRTEAFF. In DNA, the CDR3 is TGTGCCAGCAGTTACCATGGACAGGGGCGCACTGAAGCTTTCTTT.

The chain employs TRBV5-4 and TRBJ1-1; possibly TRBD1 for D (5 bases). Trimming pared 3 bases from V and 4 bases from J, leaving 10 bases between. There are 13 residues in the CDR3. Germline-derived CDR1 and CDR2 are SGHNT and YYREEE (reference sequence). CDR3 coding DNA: TGTGCCAGCAGCTCCCAGGGAGGCACTGAAGCTTTCTTT. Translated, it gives CASSSQGGTEAFF. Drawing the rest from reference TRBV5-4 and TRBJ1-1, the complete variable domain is ETGVTQSPTHLIKTRGQQVTLRCSSQSGHNTVSWYQQALGQGPQFIFQYYREEENGRGNFPPRFSGLQFPNYSSELNVNALELDDSALYLCASSSQGGTEAFFGQGTRLTVV.

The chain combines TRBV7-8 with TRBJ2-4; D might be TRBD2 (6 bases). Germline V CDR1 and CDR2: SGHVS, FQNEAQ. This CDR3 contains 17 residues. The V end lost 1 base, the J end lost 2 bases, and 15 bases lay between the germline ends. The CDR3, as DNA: TGTGCCAGCAGCTTAGTGAGTCGCGGGGTCACCAAAAACATTCAGTACTTC. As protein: CASSLVSRGVTKNIQYF.